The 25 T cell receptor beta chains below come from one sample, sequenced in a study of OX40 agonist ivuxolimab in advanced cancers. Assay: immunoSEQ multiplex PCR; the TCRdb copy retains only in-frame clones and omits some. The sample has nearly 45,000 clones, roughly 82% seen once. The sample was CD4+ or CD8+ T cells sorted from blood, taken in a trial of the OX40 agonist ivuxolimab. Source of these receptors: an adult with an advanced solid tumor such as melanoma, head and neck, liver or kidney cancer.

The CDR3 is CASSQGLGFGGPYTF. For the CDR3, the DNA is TGCGCCAGCAGCCAAGGCTTAGGATTCGGGGGCCCTTACACCTTC. The chain carries TRBV4-1 and TRBJ1-2, with D tentatively TRBD1 (6 bases). Germline values: CDR1 MGHRA, CDR2 YSYEKL. This CDR3 has 15 residues. V was pared by 1 base and J by 11 bases, with 20 bases between.

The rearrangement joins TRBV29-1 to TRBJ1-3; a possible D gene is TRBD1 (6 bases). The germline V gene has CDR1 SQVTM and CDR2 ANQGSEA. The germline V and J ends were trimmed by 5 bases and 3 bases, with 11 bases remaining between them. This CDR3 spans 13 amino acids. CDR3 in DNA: TGCAGCGTTCCAGGGGCCCTTGGAAACACCATATATTTT. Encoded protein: CSVPGALGNTIYF.

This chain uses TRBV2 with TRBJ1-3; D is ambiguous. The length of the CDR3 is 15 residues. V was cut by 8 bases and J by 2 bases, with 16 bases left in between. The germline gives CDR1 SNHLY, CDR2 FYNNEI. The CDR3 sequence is CASLLVNGTGNTIYF. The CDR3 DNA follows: TGTGCCAGCCTTCTTGTGAACGGGACTGGAAACACCATATATTTT.

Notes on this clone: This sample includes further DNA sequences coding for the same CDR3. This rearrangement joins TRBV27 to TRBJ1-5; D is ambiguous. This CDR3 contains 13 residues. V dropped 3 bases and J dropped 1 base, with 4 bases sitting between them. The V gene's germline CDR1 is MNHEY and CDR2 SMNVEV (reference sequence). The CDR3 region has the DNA TGTGCCAGCAGTTTGGGAAGCAATCAGCCCCAGCATTTT. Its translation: CASSLGSNQPQHF.

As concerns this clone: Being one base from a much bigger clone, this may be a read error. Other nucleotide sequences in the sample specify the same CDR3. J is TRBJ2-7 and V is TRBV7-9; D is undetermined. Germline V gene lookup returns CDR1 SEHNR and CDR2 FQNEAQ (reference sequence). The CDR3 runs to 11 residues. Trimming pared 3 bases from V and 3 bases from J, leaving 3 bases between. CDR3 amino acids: CASSFDYEQYF. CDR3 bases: TGTGCCAGCAGCTTTGACTACGAGCAGTACTTC.

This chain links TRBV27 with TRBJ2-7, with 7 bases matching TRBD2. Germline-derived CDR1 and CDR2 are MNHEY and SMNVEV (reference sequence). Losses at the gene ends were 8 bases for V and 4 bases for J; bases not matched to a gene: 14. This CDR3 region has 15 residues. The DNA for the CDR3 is TGTGCCAGCGGACCCTCTTTGGGGGGGGATTACGAGCAGTACTTC. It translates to CASGPSLGGDYEQYF.

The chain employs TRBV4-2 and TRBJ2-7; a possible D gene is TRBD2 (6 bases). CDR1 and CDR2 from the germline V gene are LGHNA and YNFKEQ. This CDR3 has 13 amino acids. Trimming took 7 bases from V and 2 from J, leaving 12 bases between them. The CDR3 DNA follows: TGTGCCAGCAAGTCCCGGGGGACCTACGAGCAGTACTTC. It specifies CASKSRGTYEQYF.

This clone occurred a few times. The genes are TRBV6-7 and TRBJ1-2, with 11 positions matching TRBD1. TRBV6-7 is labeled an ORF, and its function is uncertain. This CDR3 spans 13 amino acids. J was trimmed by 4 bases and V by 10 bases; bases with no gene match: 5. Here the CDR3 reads CAKRTGGIYGYTF. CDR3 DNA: TGTGCCAAAAGGACAGGGGGCATCTATGGCTACACCTTC.

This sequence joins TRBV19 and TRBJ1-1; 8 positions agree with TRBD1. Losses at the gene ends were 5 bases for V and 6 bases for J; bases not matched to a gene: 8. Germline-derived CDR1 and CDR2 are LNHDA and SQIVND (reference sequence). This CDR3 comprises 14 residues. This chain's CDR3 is CASSPGQGEAEAFF. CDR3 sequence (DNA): TGTGCCAGTAGTCCCGGACAGGGAGAGGCTGAAGCTTTCTTT.

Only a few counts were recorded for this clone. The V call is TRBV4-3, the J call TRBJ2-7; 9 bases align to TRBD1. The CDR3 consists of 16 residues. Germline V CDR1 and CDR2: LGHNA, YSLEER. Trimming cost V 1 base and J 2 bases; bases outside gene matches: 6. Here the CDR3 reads CASSQGGQGTPYEQYF. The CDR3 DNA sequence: TGCGCCAGCAGCCAAGGAGGACAGGGGACCCCCTACGAGCAGTACTTC.

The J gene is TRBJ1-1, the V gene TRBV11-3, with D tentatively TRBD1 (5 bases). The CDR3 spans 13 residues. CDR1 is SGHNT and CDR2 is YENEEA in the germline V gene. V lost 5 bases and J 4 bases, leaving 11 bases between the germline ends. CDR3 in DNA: TGTGCCAGCAGCCGGGGCCAGGGCACTGAAGCTTTCTTT. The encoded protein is CASSRGQGTEAFF.

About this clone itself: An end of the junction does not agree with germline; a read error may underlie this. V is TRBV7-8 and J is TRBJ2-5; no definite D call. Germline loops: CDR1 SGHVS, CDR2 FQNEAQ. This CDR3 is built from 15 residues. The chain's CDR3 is CVSSLEQYIKETQYF. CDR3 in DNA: TGTGTCAGCAGCTTAGAACAGTACATTAAAGAGACCCAGTACTTC. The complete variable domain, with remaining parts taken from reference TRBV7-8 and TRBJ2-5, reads GAGVSQSPRYKVAKRGQDVALRCDPISGHVSLFWYQQALGQGPEFLTYFQNEAQLDKSGLPSDRFFAERPEGSVSTLKIQRTQQEDSAVYLCVSSLEQYIKETQYFGPGTRLLVL.

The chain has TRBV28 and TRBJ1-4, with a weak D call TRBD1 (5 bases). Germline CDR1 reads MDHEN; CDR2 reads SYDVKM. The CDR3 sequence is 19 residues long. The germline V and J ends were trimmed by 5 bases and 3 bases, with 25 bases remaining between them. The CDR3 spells CASSLSWAAIRGANEKLFF. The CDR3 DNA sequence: TGTGCCAGCAGTCTCTCGTGGGCAGCGATTCGAGGGGCTAATGAAAAACTGTTTTTT.

CDR3 residues: CASSYSALPTGELFF. The CDR3 coding sequence is TGTGCCAGCAGTTACTCAGCACTACCCACCGGGGAGCTGTTTTTT. This rearrangement joins TRBV6-5 to TRBJ2-2; the D is unclear. The CDR3 extends over 15 amino acids. Germline V gene sequence: CDR1 MNHEY, CDR2 SVGAGI. With 0 bases removed from V and 4 bases from J, the gap between germline ends came to 9 bases.

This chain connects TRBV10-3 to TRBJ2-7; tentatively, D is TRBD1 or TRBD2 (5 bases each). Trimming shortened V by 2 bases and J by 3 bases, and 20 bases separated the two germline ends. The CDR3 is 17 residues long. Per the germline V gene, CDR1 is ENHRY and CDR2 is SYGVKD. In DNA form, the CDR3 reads TGTGCCATCAGTGAGACCCCCACTATGGGGGTTCACTACGAGCAGTACTTC. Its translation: CAISETPTMGVHYEQYF.

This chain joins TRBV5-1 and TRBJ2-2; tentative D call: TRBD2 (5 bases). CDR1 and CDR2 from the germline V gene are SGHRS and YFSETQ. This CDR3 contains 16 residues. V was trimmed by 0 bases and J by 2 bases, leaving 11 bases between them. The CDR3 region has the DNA TGCGCCAGCAGCTTGGAACCGGACTTCAACACCGGGGAGCTGTTTTTT. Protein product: CASSLEPDFNTGELFF.

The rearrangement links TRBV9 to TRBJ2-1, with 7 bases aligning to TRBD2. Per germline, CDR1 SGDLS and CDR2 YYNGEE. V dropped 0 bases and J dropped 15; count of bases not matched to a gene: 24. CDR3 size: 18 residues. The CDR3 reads CASSVVPAGHQRPHGPFF. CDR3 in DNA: TGTGCCAGCAGCGTAGTCCCAGCGGGGCACCAACGTCCCCACGGTCCGTTCTTC.

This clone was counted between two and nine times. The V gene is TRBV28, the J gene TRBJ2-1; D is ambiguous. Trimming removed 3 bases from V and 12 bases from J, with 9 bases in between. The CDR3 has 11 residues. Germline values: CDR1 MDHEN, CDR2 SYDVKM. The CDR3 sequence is CASSFTSVQFF. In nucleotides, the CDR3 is TGTGCCAGCAGTTTTACGAGTGTGCAGTTCTTC. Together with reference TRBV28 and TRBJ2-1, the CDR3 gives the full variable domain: DVKVTQSSRYLVKRTGEKVFLECVQDMDHENMFWYRQDPGLGLRLIYFSYDVKMKEKGDIPEGYSVSREKKERFSLILESASTNQTSMYLCASSFTSVQFFGPGTRLTVL.

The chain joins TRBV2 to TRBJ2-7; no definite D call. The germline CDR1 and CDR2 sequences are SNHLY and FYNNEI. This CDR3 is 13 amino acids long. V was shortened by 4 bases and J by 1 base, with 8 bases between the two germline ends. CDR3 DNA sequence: TGTGCCAGCAGTGTGATGGGTTCCTACGAGCAGTACTTC. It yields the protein CASSVMGSYEQYF.

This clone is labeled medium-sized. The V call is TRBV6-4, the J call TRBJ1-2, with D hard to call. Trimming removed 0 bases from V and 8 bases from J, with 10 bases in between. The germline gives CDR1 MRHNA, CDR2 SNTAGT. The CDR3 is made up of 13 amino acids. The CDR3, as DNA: TGTGCCAGCAGTGACTCAAATCCATGGGGCTACACCTTC. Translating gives CASSDSNPWGYTF.

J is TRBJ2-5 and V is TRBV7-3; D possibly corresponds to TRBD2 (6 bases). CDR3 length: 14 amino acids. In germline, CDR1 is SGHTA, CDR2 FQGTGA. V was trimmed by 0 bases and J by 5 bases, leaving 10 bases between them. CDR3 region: CASSLTGGLETQYF. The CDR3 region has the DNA TGTGCCAGCAGCTTAACCGGGGGTCTGGAGACCCAGTACTTC. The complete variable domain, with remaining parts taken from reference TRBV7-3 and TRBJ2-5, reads GAGVSQTPSNKVTEKGKYVELRCDPISGHTALYWYRQSLGQGPEFLIYFQGTGAADDSGLPNDRFFAVRPEGSVSTLKIQRTERGDSAVYLCASSLTGGLETQYFGPGTRLLVL.

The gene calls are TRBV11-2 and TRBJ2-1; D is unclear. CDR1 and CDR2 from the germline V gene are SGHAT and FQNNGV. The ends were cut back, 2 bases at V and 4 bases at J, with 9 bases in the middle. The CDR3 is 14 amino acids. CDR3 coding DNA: TGTGCCAGCAGCTTAATGACGGGTTACAATGAGCAGTTCTTC. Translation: CASSLMTGYNEQFF.

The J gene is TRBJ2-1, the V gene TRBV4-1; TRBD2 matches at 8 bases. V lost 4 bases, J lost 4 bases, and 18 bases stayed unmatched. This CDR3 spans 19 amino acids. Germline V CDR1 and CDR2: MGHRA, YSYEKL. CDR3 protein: CASSRNPDLTSGTYNEQFF. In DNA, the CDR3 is TGCGCCAGCAGCCGCAACCCCGACCTAACTAGCGGAACATACAATGAGCAGTTCTTC.

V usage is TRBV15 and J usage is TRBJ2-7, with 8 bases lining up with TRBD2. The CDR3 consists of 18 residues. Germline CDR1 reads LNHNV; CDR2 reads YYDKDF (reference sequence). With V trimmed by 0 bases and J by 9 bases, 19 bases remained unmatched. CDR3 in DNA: TGTGCCACCAGCAGAGATCCTTTGACGACTAGCGAAGTCGGTCTGCAGTACTTC. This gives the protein CATSRDPLTTSEVGLQYF.

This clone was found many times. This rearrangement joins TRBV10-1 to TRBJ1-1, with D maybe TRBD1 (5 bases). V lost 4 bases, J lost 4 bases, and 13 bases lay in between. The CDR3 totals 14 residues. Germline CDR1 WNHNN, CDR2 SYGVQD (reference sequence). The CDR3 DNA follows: TGCGCCAGCAGTGCCGGCAGGGTGATCACTGAAGCTTTCTTT. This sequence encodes CASSAGRVITEAFF.